This T cell receptor (beta chain) was profiled in a study of early T cells in non-severe SARS-CoV-2 infection. Overall study context: The authors sequenced bulk RNA from unsorted whole blood, leaving chains unpaired. General study points: Sequences matched to VDJdb favored anti-spike CD8 responses, while private and CD4 specificities were missed.

Researchers attached unique molecular identifiers to individual cDNA molecules. From the 5' RACE reads, TCRdb called clonotypes with MiXCR, one entry per CDR3 protein. The table has 65,000 to 85,000 distinct CDR3 sequences, around 15% seen once. This clonotype was counted between two and nine times. Its antigen is currently unknown. The sample comprised whole blood. The clonotype originates from an adult who was a healthcare worker with PCR-confirmed SARS-CoV-2 infection or an uninfected control (not recorded which).

Here the CDR3 DNA reads TGTGCCAGCAGCTTAGCGGGAGCTCGCGAGCAGTACTTC. It codes for CASSLAGAREQYF. The chain is built from TRBV7-6 and TRBJ2-7, with a weak D call TRBD2 (5 bases). The CDR3 has 13 amino acids. Germline lookup yields CDR1 SGHVS and CDR2 FNYEAQ. Trimming pared 0 bases from V and 6 bases from J, leaving 9 bases between.